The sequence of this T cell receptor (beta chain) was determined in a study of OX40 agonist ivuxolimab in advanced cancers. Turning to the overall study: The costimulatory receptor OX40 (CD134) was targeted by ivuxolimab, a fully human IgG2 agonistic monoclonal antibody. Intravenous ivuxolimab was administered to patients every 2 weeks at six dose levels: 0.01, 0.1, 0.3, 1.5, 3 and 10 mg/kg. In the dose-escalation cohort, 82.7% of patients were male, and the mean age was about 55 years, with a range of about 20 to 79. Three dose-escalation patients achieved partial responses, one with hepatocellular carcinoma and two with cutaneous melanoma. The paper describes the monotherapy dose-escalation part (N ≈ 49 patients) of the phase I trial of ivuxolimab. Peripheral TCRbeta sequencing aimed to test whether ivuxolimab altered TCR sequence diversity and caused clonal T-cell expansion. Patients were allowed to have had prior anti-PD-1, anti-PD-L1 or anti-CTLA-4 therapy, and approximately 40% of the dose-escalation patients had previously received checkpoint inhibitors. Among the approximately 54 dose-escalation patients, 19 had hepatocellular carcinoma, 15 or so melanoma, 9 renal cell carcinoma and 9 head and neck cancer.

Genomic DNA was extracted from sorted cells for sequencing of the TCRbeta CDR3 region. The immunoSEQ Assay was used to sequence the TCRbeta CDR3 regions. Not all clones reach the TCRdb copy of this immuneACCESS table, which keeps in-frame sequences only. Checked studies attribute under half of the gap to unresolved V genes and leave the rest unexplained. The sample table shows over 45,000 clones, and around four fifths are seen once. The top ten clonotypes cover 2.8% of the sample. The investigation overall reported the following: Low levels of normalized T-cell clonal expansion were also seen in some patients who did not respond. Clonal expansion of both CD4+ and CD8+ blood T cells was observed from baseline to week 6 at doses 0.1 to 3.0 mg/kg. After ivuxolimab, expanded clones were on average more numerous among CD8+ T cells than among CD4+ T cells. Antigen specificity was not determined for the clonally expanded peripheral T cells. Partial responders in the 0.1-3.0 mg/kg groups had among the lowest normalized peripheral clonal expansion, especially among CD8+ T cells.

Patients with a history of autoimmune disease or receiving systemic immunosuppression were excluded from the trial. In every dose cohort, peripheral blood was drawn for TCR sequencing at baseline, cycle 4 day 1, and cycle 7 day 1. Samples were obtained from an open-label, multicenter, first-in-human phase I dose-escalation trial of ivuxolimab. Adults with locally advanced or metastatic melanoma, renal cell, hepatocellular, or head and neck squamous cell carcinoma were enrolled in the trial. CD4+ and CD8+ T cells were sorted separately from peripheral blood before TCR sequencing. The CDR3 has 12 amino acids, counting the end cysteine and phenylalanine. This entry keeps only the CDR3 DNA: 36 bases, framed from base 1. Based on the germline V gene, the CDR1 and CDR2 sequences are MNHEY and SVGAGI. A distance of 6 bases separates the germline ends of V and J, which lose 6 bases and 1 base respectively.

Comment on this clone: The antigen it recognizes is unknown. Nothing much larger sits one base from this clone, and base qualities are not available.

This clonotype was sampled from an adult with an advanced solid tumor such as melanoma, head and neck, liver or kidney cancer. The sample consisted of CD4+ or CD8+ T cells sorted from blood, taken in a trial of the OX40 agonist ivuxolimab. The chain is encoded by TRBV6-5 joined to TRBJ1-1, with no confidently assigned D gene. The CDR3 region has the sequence CASSPSNTEAFF. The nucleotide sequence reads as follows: TGTGCCAGCAGCCCCTCGAACACTGAAGCTTTCTTT.